One and the same sample provided the 24 T cell receptor beta chains below, sequenced in a study of blood T cell repertoires in COVID-19. The assay was immunoSEQ multiplex PCR, and TCRdb's table has in-frame clones only and misses some. The sample records 250,000 to 350,000 clones, 75% to 95% being singletons. The source material was peripheral blood. The receptors were sampled from a woman aged 25-40 years with COVID-19, enrolled during active disease.

The chain combines TRBV5-1 with TRBJ2-3; 12 bases are shared with TRBD2. CDR1 and CDR2 (germline): SGHRS, YFSETQ. The J segment lost 4 bases and the V segment lost 1 base, leaving 4 bases of the junction unmatched. The CDR3 spans 16 residues. The CDR3, as DNA: TGCGCCAGCAGCTTGACTAGCGGGAGGACCTCAGATACGCAGTATTTT. This codes for CASSLTSGRTSDTQYF.

The sample holds a few counts of this clone. The chain joins TRBV28 to TRBJ1-4; D is ambiguous. V was trimmed by 3 bases and J by 1 base, leaving 9 bases between them. The germline V gene encodes CDR1 MDHEN and CDR2 SYDVKM. The CDR3 covers 15 residues. CDR3 sequence (DNA): TGTGCCAGCAGTTTCTTCGGAGGAACTAATGAAAAACTGTTTTTT. Protein product: CASSFFGGTNEKLFF.

This chain connects TRBV5-6 to TRBJ2-7; 11 bases map to TRBD2. CDR1 is SGHDT and CDR2 is YYEEEE in the germline V gene. CDR3 size: 16 residues. V shed 0 bases and J 4 bases; nucleotides not matched to a gene: 6. The CDR3 is CASSLGGGTSGYEQYF. For the CDR3, the DNA is TGTGCCAGCAGCTTGGGGGGTGGGACTAGCGGATACGAGCAGTACTTC.

The J gene is TRBJ1-1, the V gene TRBV28; D perhaps matches TRBD1 (5 bases). The germline V gene has CDR1 MDHEN and CDR2 SYDVKM. Trimming stripped 2 bases from V and 3 bases from J, with 7 bases between. The CDR3 contains 13 residues. CDR3 sequence reads: CASSLLGDTEAFF. The DNA for the CDR3 is TGTGCCAGCAGTTTACTAGGGGACACTGAAGCTTTCTTT.

This sequence joins TRBV5-1 and TRBJ2-2, with D maybe TRBD2 (6 bases). V lost 5 bases and J 9 bases, leaving 23 bases between the germline ends. The CDR3 is 16 residues long. Germline CDR1 and CDR2: SGHRS and YFSETQ. CDR3 DNA: TGCGCCAGCAGACGCGGGACGGAGGAATTGCTTTGGGAGCTGTTTTTT. It translates to CASRRGTEELLWELFF.

The gene calls are TRBV11-2 and TRBJ2-6; TRBD1 might be the D (5 bases). CDR3 size: 17 residues. Germline V gene data show CDR1 as SGHAT and CDR2 as FQNNGV. V dropped 5 bases and J dropped 0 bases, with 14 bases sitting between them. The CDR3 loop is CASSGKFRGSGANVLTF. As DNA, the CDR3 is TGTGCCAGCAGCGGGAAGTTTAGGGGCTCTGGGGCCAACGTCCTGACTTTC.

This clone was seen only a few times. The chain has TRBV18 and TRBJ2-4, with a tentative D call TRBD2 (6 bases). The CDR3 contains 17 residues. CDR1 and CDR2 (germline): KGHSH, LQKENI. Trimming took 3 bases from V and 1 from J, leaving 16 bases between them. The CDR3 spells CASSPSQARGAKNIQYF. CDR3 nucleotides: TGTGCCAGCTCACCGTCCCAGGCCCGGGGGGCCAAAAACATTCAGTACTTC.

The gene calls are TRBV7-9 and TRBJ2-3; 7 positions agree with TRBD2. V shed 4 bases, J shed 2 bases, and the junction held 9 bases outside the gene matches. CDR3 length: 16 amino acids. Germline CDR1 SEHNR, CDR2 FQNEAQ (reference sequence). The CDR3 loop reads CASSYRSGALTDTQYF. CDR3 in DNA: TGTGCCAGCAGCTATCGGAGCGGGGCCCTCACAGATACGCAGTATTTT.

The chain has TRBV19 and TRBJ2-1, with TRBD2 as a possible D gene (6 bases). There are 18 residues in the CDR3. Per germline, CDR1 LNHDA and CDR2 SQIVND (reference sequence). V was shortened by 4 bases and J by 0 bases, with 19 bases between the two germline ends. The CDR3 DNA reads as TGTGCCAGTAGTAGCGGCGGGATAGGAAGCAGCTCCTACAATGAGCAGTTCTTC. Its protein product is CASSSGGIGSSSYNEQFF.

The chain recombines TRBV2 with TRBJ2-7, with D possibly TRBD2 on 6 matching bases. V was clipped by 4 bases and J by 3 bases, with 13 bases between them. Germline V gene sequence: CDR1 SNHLY, CDR2 FYNNEI. The CDR3 covers 14 residues. CDR3 amino acids: CASSARTNNYEQYF. CDR3 nucleotide sequence: TGTGCCAGCAGTGCCCGGACTAACAACTACGAGCAGTACTTC.

This sequence joins TRBV10-1 and TRBJ1-1; no firm D call. The germline V gene has CDR1 WNHNN and CDR2 SYGVQD (reference sequence). The ends were cut back, 7 bases at V and 1 base at J, with 10 bases in the middle. CDR3 length: 13 amino acids. CDR3 sequence (DNA): TGCGCCAGCACTCCTGACAAGAACACTGAAGCTTTCTTT. Translating it yields CASTPDKNTEAFF.

The gene calls are TRBV7-3 and TRBJ2-2, with 11 positions matching TRBD1. The CDR3 consists of 15 residues. Germline-derived CDR1 and CDR2 are SGHTA and FQGTGA. V shed 2 bases and J 6 bases; nucleotides not matched to a gene: 2. The CDR3 loop reads CASSLGQGAAGELFF. DNA for the CDR3: TGTGCCAGCAGCTTAGGACAGGGGGCGGCCGGGGAGCTGTTTTTT.

The chain joins TRBV5-1 to TRBJ1-1; maybe TRBD1 (5 bases). Trimming removed 4 bases at V and 2 bases at J, with 12 bases between. The CDR3 is made up of 14 amino acids. Germline CDR1 reads SGHRS; CDR2 reads YFSETQ. The CDR3 nucleotides read TGCGCCAGCAGCCCGCAGGGAAGTAACACTGAAGCTTTCTTT. Its translation: CASSPQGSNTEAFF.

The chain combines TRBV28 with TRBJ2-7, with a possible D match to TRBD2 (5 bases). The CDR3 is 14 residues long. The germline CDR1 and CDR2 sequences are MDHEN and SYDVKM. Trimming cost V 1 base and J 5 bases, with 12 bases left between them. DNA for the CDR3: TGTGCCAGCAGTTTATTCGGGGAACCCGACGAGCAGTACTTC. It translates to CASSLFGEPDEQYF.

The chain uses TRBV7-8 and TRBJ2-5; 12 bases fit TRBD2. The germline V gene encodes CDR1 SGHVS and CDR2 FQNEAQ. The length of the CDR3 is 16 residues. V was pared by 1 base and J by 6 bases, with 6 bases of the junction left unmatched. This chain's CDR3 is CASSLGSTSGRKTQYF. The DNA of the CDR3 is TGTGCCAGCAGCTTAGGATCGACTAGCGGGAGAAAGACCCAGTACTTC.

V and J are TRBV27 and TRBJ1-5; unclear D gene. Germline V gene data show CDR1 as MNHEY and CDR2 as SMNVEV (reference sequence). The V end was cut by 5 bases, the J end by 2 bases, with 16 bases between. The CDR3 is 16 residues long. The DNA for the CDR3 is TGTGCCAGCAGTCCAGGCAATCCGCCAGGCAATCAGCCCCAGCATTTT. Translated: CASSPGNPPGNQPQHF.

This sequence joins TRBV4-3 and TRBJ1-3; D not certain. The CDR3 is 15 amino acids. Germline loops: CDR1 LGHNA, CDR2 YSLEER. V was trimmed by 1 base and J by 7 bases, leaving 14 bases between them. CDR3 bases: TGCGCCAGCAGCCAAGGTTACGGTGGAGGGAACACCATATATTTT. It specifies CASSQGYGGGNTIYF.

The V gene is TRBV11-2, the J gene TRBJ1-2; 8 positions match TRBD1. Trimming removed 4 bases from V and 10 bases from J; junction bases left unmatched: 5. Germline CDR1 SGHAT, CDR2 FQNNGV. This CDR3 comprises 12 residues. CDR3 coding DNA: TGTGCCAGCAGCTGGGGACAGGCCAACTACACCTTC. Translating gives CASSWGQANYTF.

The chain links TRBV6-5 to TRBJ2-5; 9 bases are a match to TRBD1. Germline CDR1 reads MNHEY; CDR2 reads SVGAGI. The CDR3 spans 14 residues. With 2 bases clipped from V and 3 bases from J, the junction kept 1 base outside the gene matches. CDR3 DNA sequence: TGTGCCAGCAGTTACCGGGACAGGGAAGAGACCCAGTACTTC. It codes for CASSYRDREETQYF.

The chain recombines TRBV18 with TRBJ1-1, with unresolved D. V was pared by 6 bases and J by 1 base, with 9 bases between. The germline CDR1 and CDR2 sequences are KGHSH and LQKENI. This CDR3 comprises 13 residues. The CDR3 here is CASSRVGNTEAFF. CDR3 bases: TGTGCCAGCTCTCGGGTGGGGAACACTGAAGCTTTCTTT.

The CDR3 spells CASSVLGTGVNQPQHF. CDR3 bases: TGTGCCAGCAGTGTCCTCGGGACAGGGGTAAATCAGCCCCAGCATTTT. This sequence joins TRBV6-1 and TRBJ1-5; 10 positions match TRBD1. This CDR3 region has 16 residues. Unmatched junction bases numbered 7, after V lost 4 bases and J lost 4 bases. CDR1 MNHNS and CDR2 SASEGT come from the germline V gene.

This chain joins TRBV7-2 and TRBJ2-1; D call uncertain. The germline V gene has CDR1 SGHTA and CDR2 FQGNSA. Trimming shortened V by 2 bases and J by 4 bases, and 12 bases separated the two germline ends. This CDR3 has 15 amino acids. The CDR3 is CASSLTATGYNEQFF. The CDR3 region has the DNA TGTGCCAGCAGCTTAACAGCCACCGGATACAATGAGCAGTTCTTC.

The rearrangement links TRBV3-1 (or the pseudogene TRBV3-2) to TRBJ2-2; 9 bases align to TRBD1. The germline gives CDR1 LGHDT, CDR2 YNNKEL (reference sequence). J lost 5 bases, V lost 6 bases, and 4 bases had no gene match. The CDR3 sequence is 14 residues long. The CDR3 DNA reads as TGTGCCAGCAGACCGGACAGGGGAACCGGGGAGCTGTTTTTT. This sequence encodes CASRPDRGTGELFF.

This chain links TRBV4-3 with TRBJ2-5; a weak D match, TRBD2 (5 bases). Germline V gives CDR1 LGHNA, CDR2 YSLEER. The CDR3 consists of 13 residues. V lost 3 bases and J lost 5, with 10 bases in between. The CDR3 DNA sequence: TGCGCCAGCAGCCAGGTGACTACGGAGACCCAGTACTTC. Amino acid sequence: CASSQVTTETQYF.